This T cell receptor (beta chain) originates from a study of blood T cells in healthy people across ages. Study-level findings and limits: The recorded TCR beta diversity per million T cells decreased in a roughly linear manner with age.

Per the germline V gene, CDR1 is ENHRY and CDR2 is SYGVKD. This CDR3 has 13 amino acids. Using a J-beta primer mix together with a sample-barcoded 5' primer, a second PCR was run for roughly 6 to 11 cycles. Tagging of each cDNA molecule was performed by a template-switch adaptor with 12 random nucleotides. TCRdb re-called the 5' RACE reads through MiXCR, storing one row per CDR3 protein. The data hold 650,000 to 800,000 distinct CDR3 sequences, with approximately 52% observed a single time. With respect to this clonotype: Its antigen is unidentified. A much larger clone is a single base away; this may be a read error.

V is TRBV10-3 and J is TRBJ2-3; D is unclear. The sequencing input was blood. The sequence derives from a woman older than 75 in good health. Here the CDR3 reads CAIRNRDTDAQYF. The CDR3 DNA is TGTGCCATCAGAAACAGAGACACAGATGCGCAGTATTTT.